A single sample gave rise to the 3 T cell receptor beta chains below, sequenced in a study of T cell clones after liver transplantation. Generated by immunoSEQ multiplex PCR, the TCRdb table keeps only in-frame clones and is missing some. The data contain roughly 67,000 clones, 80% to 95% of them seen just once; the ten biggest clones take up over 0.75%. Sequenced here: CD4+ T cells from blood, sampled approximately 26 months after liver transplant. These receptors originate from a human patient who received a liver transplant. The graft donor may be the source of some T cells.

The chain couples TRBV11-3 to TRBJ2-7; no clear D. CDR1 and CDR2 from the germline V gene are SGHNT and YENEEA. The length of the CDR3 is 13 residues. V was pared by 5 bases and J by 3 bases, with 11 bases between. The CDR3 region has the DNA TGTGCCAGCAGCGAGAACAAGGGCTACGAGCAGTACTTC. Protein product: CASSENKGYEQYF.

The V gene is TRBV5-1, the J gene TRBJ2-7; 13 bases fit TRBD2. Germline V CDR1 and CDR2: SGHRS, YFSETQ. The V and J ends lost 1 base and 5 bases, in that order; junction bases with no gene match: 3. CDR3 length equals 15 residues. The CDR3 sequence: CASSLTSGRANEQYF. DNA for the CDR3: TGCGCCAGCAGCTTGACTAGCGGGAGGGCCAACGAGCAGTACTTC.

CDR3 residues: CASRSTGGINEKLFF. The CDR3 region has the DNA TGCGCCAGCAGATCTACAGGGGGAATTAATGAAAAACTGTTTTTT. The rearrangement links TRBV5-1 to TRBJ1-4, with 8 bases that match TRBD1. The CDR3 covers 15 residues. The trim removed 5 bases at V and 4 bases at J, leaving 7 bases unmatched. CDR1 SGHRS and CDR2 YFSETQ come from the germline V gene.